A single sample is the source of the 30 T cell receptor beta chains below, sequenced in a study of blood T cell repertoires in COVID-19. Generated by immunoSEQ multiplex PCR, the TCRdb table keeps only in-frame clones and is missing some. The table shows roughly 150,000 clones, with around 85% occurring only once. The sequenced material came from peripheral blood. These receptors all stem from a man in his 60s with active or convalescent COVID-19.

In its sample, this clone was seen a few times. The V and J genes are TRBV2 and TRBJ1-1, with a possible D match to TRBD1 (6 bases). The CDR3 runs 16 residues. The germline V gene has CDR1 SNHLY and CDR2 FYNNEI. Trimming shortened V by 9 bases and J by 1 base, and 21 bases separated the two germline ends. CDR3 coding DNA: TGTGCCAGTAGGACAGCCCAGAGGGGGGGGAACACTGAAGCTTTCTTT. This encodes CASRTAQRGGNTEAFF.

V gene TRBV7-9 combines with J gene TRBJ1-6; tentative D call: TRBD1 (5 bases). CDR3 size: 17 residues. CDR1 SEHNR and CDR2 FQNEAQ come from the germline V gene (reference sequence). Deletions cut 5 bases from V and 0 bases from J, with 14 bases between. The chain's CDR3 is CASSPLRQSSYNSPLHF. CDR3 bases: TGTGCCAGCAGCCCGCTAAGACAGAGCTCCTATAATTCACCCCTCCACTTT.

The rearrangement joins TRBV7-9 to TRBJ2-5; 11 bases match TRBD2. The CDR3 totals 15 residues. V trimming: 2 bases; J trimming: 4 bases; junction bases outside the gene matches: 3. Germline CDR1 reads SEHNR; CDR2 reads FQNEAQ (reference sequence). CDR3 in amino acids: CASSLSLAGGETQYF. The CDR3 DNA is TGTGCCAGCAGCTTAAGTCTAGCGGGAGGAGAGACCCAGTACTTC.

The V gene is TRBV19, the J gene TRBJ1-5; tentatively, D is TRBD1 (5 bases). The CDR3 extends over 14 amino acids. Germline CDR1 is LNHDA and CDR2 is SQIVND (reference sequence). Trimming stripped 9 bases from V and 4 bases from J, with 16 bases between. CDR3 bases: TGTGCCAGGGGGAGGGACGGGACTAATCAGCCCCAGCATTTT. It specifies CARGRDGTNQPQHF.

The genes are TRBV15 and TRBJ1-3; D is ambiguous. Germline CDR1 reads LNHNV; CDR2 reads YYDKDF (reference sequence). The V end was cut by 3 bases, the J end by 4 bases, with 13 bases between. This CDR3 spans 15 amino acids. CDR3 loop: CATSSPGAGGNTIYF. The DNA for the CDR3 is TGTGCCACCAGCAGCCCCGGAGCGGGAGGAAACACCATATATTTT.

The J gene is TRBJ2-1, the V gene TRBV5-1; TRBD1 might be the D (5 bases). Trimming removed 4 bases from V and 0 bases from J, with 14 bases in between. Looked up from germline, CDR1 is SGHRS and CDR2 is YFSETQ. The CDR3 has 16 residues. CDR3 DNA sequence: TGCGCCAGCAGCACGGACACTTCGAGCTCCTACAATGAGCAGTTCTTC. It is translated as CASSTDTSSSYNEQFF.

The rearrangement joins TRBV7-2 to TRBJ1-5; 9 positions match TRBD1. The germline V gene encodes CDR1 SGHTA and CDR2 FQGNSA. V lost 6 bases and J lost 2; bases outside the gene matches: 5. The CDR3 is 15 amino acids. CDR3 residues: CASRPTGGGNQPQHF. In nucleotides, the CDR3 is TGTGCCAGCAGACCCACAGGGGGCGGCAATCAGCCCCAGCATTTT.

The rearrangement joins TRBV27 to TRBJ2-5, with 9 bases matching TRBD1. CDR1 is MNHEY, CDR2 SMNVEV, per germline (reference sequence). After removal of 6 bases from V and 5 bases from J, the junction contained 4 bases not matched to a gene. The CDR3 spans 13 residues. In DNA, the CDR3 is TGTGCCAGCAGCTACAGGGGGCGGGAGACCCAGTACTTC. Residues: CASSYRGRETQYF.

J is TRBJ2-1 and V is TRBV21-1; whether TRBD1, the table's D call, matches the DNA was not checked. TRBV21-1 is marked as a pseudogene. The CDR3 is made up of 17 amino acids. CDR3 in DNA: TGTGCCAGCAGCAAAGGTATTGGGCAGGGATCCTACAATGAGCAGTTCTTC. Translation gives CASSKGIGQGSYNEQFF.

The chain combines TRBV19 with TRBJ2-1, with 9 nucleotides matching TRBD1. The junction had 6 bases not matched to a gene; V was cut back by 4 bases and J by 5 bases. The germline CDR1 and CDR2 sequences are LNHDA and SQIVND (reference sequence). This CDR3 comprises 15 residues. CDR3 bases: TGTGCCAGTAGTAGCACAGGGGGCAGCGACAATGAGCAGTTCTTC. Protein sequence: CASSSTGGSDNEQFF.

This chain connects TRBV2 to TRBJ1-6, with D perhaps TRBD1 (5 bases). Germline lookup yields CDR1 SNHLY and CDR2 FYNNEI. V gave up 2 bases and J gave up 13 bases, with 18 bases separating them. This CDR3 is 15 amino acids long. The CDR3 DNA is TGTGCCAGCAGTGAACAACACCGAGGTGGGGGGCCCCTCCACTTT. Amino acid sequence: CASSEQHRGGGPLHF.

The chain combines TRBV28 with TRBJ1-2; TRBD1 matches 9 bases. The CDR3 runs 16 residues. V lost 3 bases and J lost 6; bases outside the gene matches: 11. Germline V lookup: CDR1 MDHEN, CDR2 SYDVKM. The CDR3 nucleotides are TGTGCCAGCAGTTTTGGGACAGGGTCTAGCTTTGATGGCTACACCTTC. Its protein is CASSFGTGSSFDGYTF.

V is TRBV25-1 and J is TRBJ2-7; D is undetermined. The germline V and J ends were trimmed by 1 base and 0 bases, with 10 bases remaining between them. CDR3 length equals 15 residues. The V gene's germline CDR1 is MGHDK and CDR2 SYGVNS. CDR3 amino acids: CASSESAESSYEQYF. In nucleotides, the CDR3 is TGTGCCAGCAGTGAATCGGCGGAGAGCTCCTACGAGCAGTACTTC.

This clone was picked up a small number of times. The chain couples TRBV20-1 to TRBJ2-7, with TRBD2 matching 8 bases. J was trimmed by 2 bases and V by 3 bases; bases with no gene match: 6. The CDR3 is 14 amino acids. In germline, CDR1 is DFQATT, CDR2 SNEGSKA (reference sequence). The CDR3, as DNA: TGCAGTGCTAGTAGTAGCGGGACTACCTACGAGCAGTACTTC. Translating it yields CSASSSGTTYEQYF.

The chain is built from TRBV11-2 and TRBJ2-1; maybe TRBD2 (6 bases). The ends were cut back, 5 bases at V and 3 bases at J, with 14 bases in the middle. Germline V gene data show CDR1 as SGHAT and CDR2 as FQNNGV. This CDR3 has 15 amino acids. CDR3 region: CASSPYLANYNEQFF. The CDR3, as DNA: TGTGCCAGCAGCCCTTACCTAGCGAACTACAATGAGCAGTTCTTC. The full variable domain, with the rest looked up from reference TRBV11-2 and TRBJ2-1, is EAGVAQSPRYKIIEKRQSVAFWCNPISGHATLYWYQQILGQGPKLLIQFQNNGVVDDSQLPKDRFSAERLKGVDSTLKIQPAKLEDSAVYLCASSPYLANYNEQFFGPGTRLTVL.

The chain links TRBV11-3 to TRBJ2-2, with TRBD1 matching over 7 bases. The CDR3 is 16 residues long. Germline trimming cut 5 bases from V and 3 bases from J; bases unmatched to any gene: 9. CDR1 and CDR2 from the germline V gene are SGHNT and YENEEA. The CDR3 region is CASSQASGQHTGELFF. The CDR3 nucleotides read TGTGCCAGCAGCCAGGCCTCGGGACAGCACACCGGGGAGCTGTTTTTT.

The CDR3 DNA sequence: TGTGCCAGCAGCCAAGATCACCGGCGGGAGATCTACAATGAGCAGTTCTTC. Its protein is CASSQDHRREIYNEQFF. V usage is TRBV3-1 (or the pseudogene TRBV3-2) and J usage is TRBJ2-1; 7 nucleotides line up with TRBD2. Germline loops: CDR1 LGHDT, CDR2 YNNKEL (reference sequence). Trimming cost V 0 bases and J 3 bases; bases outside gene matches: 8. The CDR3 covers 17 residues.

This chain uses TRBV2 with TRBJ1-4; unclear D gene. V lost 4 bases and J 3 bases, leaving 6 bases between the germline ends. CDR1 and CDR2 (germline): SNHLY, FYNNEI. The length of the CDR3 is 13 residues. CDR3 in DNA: TGTGCCAGCAGTGCCGTTTCTAATGAAAAACTGTTTTTT. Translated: CASSAVSNEKLFF.

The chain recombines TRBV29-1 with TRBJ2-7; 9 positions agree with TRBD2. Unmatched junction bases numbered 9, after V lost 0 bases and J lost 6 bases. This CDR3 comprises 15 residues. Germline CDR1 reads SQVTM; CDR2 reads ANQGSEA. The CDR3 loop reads CSVEERGRAGAEQYF. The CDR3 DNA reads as TGCAGCGTTGAAGAACGCGGGAGGGCCGGGGCCGAGCAGTACTTC.

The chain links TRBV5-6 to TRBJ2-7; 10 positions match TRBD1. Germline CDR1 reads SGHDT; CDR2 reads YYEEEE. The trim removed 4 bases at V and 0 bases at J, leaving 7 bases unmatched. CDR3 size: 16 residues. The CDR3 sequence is CASSGYGTGDSYEQYF. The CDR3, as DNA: TGTGCCAGCAGCGGTTACGGGACAGGGGACTCCTACGAGCAGTACTTC.

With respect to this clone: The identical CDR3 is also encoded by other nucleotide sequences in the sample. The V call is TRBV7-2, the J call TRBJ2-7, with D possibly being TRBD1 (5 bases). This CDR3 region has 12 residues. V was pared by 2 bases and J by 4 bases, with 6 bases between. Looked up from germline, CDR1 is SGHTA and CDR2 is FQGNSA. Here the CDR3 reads CASSLQGYEQYF. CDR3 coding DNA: TGTGCCAGCAGCTTACAGGGTTACGAGCAGTACTTC.

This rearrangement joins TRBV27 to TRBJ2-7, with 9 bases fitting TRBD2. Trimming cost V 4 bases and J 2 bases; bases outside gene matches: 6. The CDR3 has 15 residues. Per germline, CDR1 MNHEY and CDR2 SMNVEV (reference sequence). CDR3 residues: CASSWAGGTPYEQYF. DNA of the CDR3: TGTGCCAGCAGTTGGGCGGGAGGGACCCCCTACGAGCAGTACTTC.

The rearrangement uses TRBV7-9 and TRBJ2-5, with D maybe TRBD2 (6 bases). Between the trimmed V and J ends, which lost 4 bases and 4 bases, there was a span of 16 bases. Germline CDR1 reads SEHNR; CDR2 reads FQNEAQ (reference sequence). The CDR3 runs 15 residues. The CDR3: CASSSPGAGGETQYF. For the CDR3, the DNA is TGTGCCAGCAGCTCCCCGGGAGCCGGGGGAGAGACCCAGTACTTC.

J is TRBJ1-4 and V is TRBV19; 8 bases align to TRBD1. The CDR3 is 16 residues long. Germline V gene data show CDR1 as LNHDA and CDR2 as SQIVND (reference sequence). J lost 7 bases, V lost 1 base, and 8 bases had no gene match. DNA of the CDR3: TGTGCCAGTAGTATAGGACGACAGGGGATCGGTGAAAAACTGTTTTTT. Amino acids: CASSIGRQGIGEKLFF.

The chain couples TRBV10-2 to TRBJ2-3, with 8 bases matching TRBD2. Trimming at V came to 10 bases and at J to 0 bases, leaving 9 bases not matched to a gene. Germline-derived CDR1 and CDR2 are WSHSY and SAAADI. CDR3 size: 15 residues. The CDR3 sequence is CATISQRGSTDTQYF. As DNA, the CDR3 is TGCGCCACCATATCCCAGCGGGGGAGCACAGATACGCAGTATTTT.

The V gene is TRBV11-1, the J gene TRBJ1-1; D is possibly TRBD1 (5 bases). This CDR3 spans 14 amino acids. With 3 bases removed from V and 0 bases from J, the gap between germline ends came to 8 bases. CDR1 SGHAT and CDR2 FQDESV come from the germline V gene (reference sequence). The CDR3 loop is CASSLGRVNTEAFF. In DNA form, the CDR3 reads TGTGCCAGCAGCTTGGGCAGGGTGAACACTGAAGCTTTCTTT.

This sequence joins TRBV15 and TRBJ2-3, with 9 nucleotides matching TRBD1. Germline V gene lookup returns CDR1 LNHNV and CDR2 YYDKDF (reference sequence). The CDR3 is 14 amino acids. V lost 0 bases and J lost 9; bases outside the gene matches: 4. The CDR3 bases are TGTGCCACCAGCAGAGACTGGGACAGGGACACGCAGTATTTT. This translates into CATSRDWDRDTQYF.

The CDR3 region is CASSQTDRTNTEAFF. CDR3 coding DNA: TGCGCCAGCAGCCAGACGGACAGGACGAACACTGAAGCTTTCTTT. The V gene is TRBV5-1, the J gene TRBJ1-1; 7 nucleotides agree with TRBD1. Trimming removed 4 bases from V and 1 base from J; junction bases left unmatched: 7. Looked up from germline, CDR1 is SGHRS and CDR2 is YFSETQ. CDR3 length: 15 residues.

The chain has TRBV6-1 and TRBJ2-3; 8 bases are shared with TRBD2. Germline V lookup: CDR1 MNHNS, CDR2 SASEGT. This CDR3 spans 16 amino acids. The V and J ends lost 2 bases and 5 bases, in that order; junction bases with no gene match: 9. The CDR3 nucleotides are TGTGCCAGCAGTGAAATGCCAGCGGGAGCTCAAGATACGCAGTATTTT. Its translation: CASSEMPAGAQDTQYF.

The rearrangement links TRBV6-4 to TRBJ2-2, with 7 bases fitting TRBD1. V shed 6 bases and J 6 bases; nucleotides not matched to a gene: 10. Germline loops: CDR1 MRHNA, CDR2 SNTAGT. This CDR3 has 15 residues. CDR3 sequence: CASRPGAQGAGELFF. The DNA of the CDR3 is TGTGCCAGCAGGCCCGGCGCGCAGGGGGCCGGGGAGCTGTTTTTT.